This T cell receptor beta chain is from a study of blood T cell repertoires in COVID-19. Turning to the study itself: Both acute and convalescent COVID-19 samples were obtained from the United States, Italy and Spain.

Authors' analysis steps: Estimated nucleated cell counts came from reference gene primer amplification. Assay used: immunoSEQ multiplex PCR; TCRdb lists only in-frame clones, some missing. V and J calls and clone size are given by that table; D and trimming were obtained from the DNA. The sample consists of over 85,000 clones, around 84% of them appearing once. Germline lookup yields CDR1 SGHAT and CDR2 FQNNGV. The V segment lost 6 bases and the J segment 4 bases; nucleotides outside the gene matches: 8. CDR3 length: 16 amino acids. The chain has TRBV11-2 and TRBJ2-2; 10 bases agree with TRBD1. The sequence was obtained from a human donor in a cohort sampled during active COVID-19. Sequenced sample: peripheral blood. CDR3 protein: CASRRGQGEGTGELFF. In DNA, the CDR3 is TGTGCCAGCAGAAGAGGACAGGGGGAGGGCACCGGGGAGCTGTTTTTT.